A selection of T cell receptor beta chains follows, all from one sample in a study of cytomegalovirus exposure and HLA in healthy donors. Repertoires were generated with immunoSEQ multiplex PCR, while TCRdb's copy carries only in-frame clones and drops some. This sample contains around 150,000 clones. The sample taken for sequencing was PBMCs. The receptors originated from a man under 40 in good health and CMV-seronegative. The CDR3 runs from the conserved cysteine through the conserved F or W. The D gene is left open where the match is weak.

>TRBV15|TRBJ2-5|TRBD2
TGTGCCACCCAAAGAGCGGGAGGGTCATTCCAAGAGACCCAGTACTTC
CATQRAGGSFQETQYF
>TRBV14|TRBJ2-1|-
TGTGCCAGCAGCCAAGAGGGGGGCTCCTACAATGAGCAGTTCTTC
CASSQEGGSYNEQFF
>TRBV6-6|TRBJ2-5|TRBD2
TGTGCCAGCCGACAACTAGCGGGACAAGAGACCCAGTACTTC
CASRQLAGQETQYF
>TRBV5-1|TRBJ2-1|TRBD2
TGCGCCAGCAGCGCTAGCGGGGCCTACAATGAGCAGTTCTTC
CASSASGAYNEQFF
>TRBV25-1|TRBJ2-2|TRBD1
TGTGCCAGCAGTGGGGGACAGGCGGGTAACACCGGGGAGCTGTTTTTT
CASSGGQAGNTGELFF
>TRBV18|TRBJ2-2|TRBD2
TGTGCCAGCTCACTCAGACTAGCGGGGAACACCGGGGAGCTGTTTTTT
CASSLRLAGNTGELFF
>TRBV19|TRBJ2-5|-
TGTGCCAGTACCTCAGGGGACGGACAAGAGACCCAGTACTTC
CASTSGDGQETQYF
>TRBV5-1|TRBJ2-3|-
TGCGCCAGCAGGAGGGGGGGAGGGGCACCAACCGATACGCAGTATTTT
CASRRGGGAPTDTQYF
>TRBV15|TRBJ2-3|-
TGTGCCACCAGCAAGGGGGGGGCCGCAGATACGCAGTATTTT
CATSKGGAADTQYF
>TRBV6-5|TRBJ2-1|-
TGTGCCAGCAGCGGACAATATACCTCCTACAATGAGCAGTTCTTC
CASSGQYTSYNEQFF
>TRBV29-1|TRBJ1-1|TRBD1
TGCAGCGTGGGGTCGGGACAGCTGGGCACTGAAGCTTTCTTT
CSVGSGQLGTEAFF
>TRBV7-9|TRBJ2-7|TRBD2
TGTGCCAGCAGCTTGGGCGGGAGCAGGTACGAGCAGTACTTC
CASSLGGSRYEQYF
>TRBV25-1|TRBJ2-1|-
TGTGCCAGCAGTGACCCCGGGGTCGGCGACAATGAGCAGTTCTTC
CASSDPGVGDNEQFF
>TRBV19|TRBJ2-3|-
TGTGCCAGTAGTATCGGAGGGACTCGCACAGATACGCAGTATTTT
CASSIGGTRTDTQYF
>TRBV7-2|TRBJ2-3|TRBD2
TGTGCCAGCAGCTCCCGGGCGGGAGGGCCGGGAGATACGCAGTATTTT
CASSSRAGGPGDTQYF
>TRBV18|TRBJ1-4|-
TGTGCCAGCTCACCTTATTCCGGGGTTGAAAAACTGTTTTTT
CASSPYSGVEKLFF
>TRBV7-8|TRBJ1-5|-
TGTGCCAGCACCCTGGGAGAGGAAACTCAGCCCCAGCATTTT
CASTLGEETQPQHF
>TRBV9|TRBJ2-5|-
TGTGCCAGCAGCGTAGCGGAGCTGGGGACCCAGTACTTC
CASSVAELGTQYF
>TRBV28|TRBJ2-1|-
TGTGCCAGCAGTTATTCACCTTCAGACAATGAGCAGTTCTTC
CASSYSPSDNEQFF
>TRBV15|TRBJ2-3|-
TGTGCCACCAGCAGAGATGGGGGCCCGGATACGCAGTATTTT
CATSRDGGPDTQYF
>TRBV27|TRBJ1-1|-
TGTGCCAGCAGTTTCCGACATGGGACTGAAGCTTTCTTT
CASSFRHGTEAFF
>TRBV5-1|TRBJ1-2|TRBD1
TGCGCCAGCAGCCCGACAGGGGTTATCAGTACGGGAGGCTACACCTTC
CASSPTGVISTGGYTF
>TRBV27|TRBJ1-1|-
TGTGCCTCTGGGGTCGGGAGAGCTTTCTTT
CASGVGRAFF
>TRBV11-2|TRBJ2-1|TRBD2
TGTGCCAGCAGCTTAGATTCGGCTAGCGGGAGGTTAGGGCAGTTCTTC
CASSLDSASGRLGQFF
>TRBV27|TRBJ2-3|TRBD1
TGTGCCAGCACTCCTCCGGGACAGGGGCAGGAAGATACGCAGTATTTT
CASTPPGQGQEDTQYF
>TRBV27|TRBJ2-7|-
TGTGCCAGCAGTTTCGGGATAGGTAGGGAGCAGTACTTC
CASSFGIGREQYF
>TRBV30|TRBJ1-1|TRBD1
TGTGCCTGGAGTCCGGACAGGGGGTACACTGAAGCTTTCTTT
CAWSPDRGYTEAFF
>TRBV19|TRBJ2-2|-
TGTGCCAGTGGAGGGTGGACCGTTGGAGGGGAGCTGTTTTTT
CASGGWTVGGELFF
>TRBV25-1|TRBJ2-5|-
TGTGCCAGCAGTGAATTTAGGGGGGGAGAAGAGACCCAGTACTTC
CASSEFRGGEETQYF
>TRBV28|TRBJ2-7|TRBD2
TGTGCCAGCAGTACCCAAGGACTAGCGGACTCCTACGAGCAGTACTTC
CASSTQGLADSYEQYF
>TRBV5-1|TRBJ2-7|TRBD2
TGCGCCAGCAGCTTGGGACAGGAGACGGGACTAGCGGGCTCGAGCTCCTACGAGCAGTACTTC
CASSLGQETGLAGSSSYEQYF
>TRBV18|TRBJ1-1|-
TGTGCCAGCTCACCTGCAGGGACTGAAGCTTTCTTT
CASSPAGTEAFF
>TRBV29-1|TRBJ1-1|-
TGCGGCTCTGGGACACCCGGGACTGAAGCTTTCTTT
CGSGTPGTEAFF
>TRBV6-5|TRBJ2-7|TRBD1
TGTGCAGTTCGGGGGACAGGGTTATACGAGCAGTACTTC
CAVRGTGLYEQYF
>TRBV5-4|TRBJ2-7|TRBD1
TGTGCCAGCAGCCCTTGGCGGACAGGCGTCTACGAGCAGTACTTC
CASSPWRTGVYEQYF
>TRBV4-3|TRBJ2-1|TRBD2
TGCGCCAGCAGCCAAGATACATCCCGCGGGAGGGCCAGGGAGCAGTTCTTC
CASSQDTSRGRAREQFF
>TRBV14|TRBJ1-4|-
TGTGCCAGCAGCCAAGGGGGGCGGGAAAAACTGTTTTTT
CASSQGGREKLFF
>TRBV25-1|TRBJ1-1|TRBD1
TGTGCCAGCAGTGAAATATCCGGGACAGGGGGCCTCACTGAAGCTTTCTTT
CASSEISGTGGLTEAFF
>TRBV27|TRBJ2-7|-
TGTGCCAGCAGTTTAGGATGGCAGGCGACCTACGAGCAGTACTTC
CASSLGWQATYEQYF
>TRBV21-1|TRBJ2-7|-
TGTGCCAGCAGCACCTTTTCCCACCCGGGGTCCTACGAGCAGTACTTC
CASSTFSHPGSYEQYF
>TRBV18|TRBJ1-1|-
TGTGCCAGCTCACCATCGGGGGGGGAGGTTGAAGCTTTCTTT
CASSPSGGEVEAFF